The source of this T cell receptor beta chain is a study of T cells in women clearing cervical HPV infection. Study-wide background: Controls were women whose single incident HPV16 infection cleared within 12 months without precancer or cancer.

Clones were read by immunoSEQ multiplex PCR, and TCRdb kept only the in-frame ones, dropping some. This sample's clone table lists under 50,000 clones. Comments on this clone: The junction shows a germline mismatch at one end, possibly a read error.

This receptor was identified in a woman between 18 and 70 years old with a cervical HPV16 infection that either progressed to CIN3+ or cleared (not recorded which). Sequenced: blood buffy coat.

The CDR3 protein is CASSPARTETQYF. The part of the CDR3 DNA that was read is TGTGCCAGCTCACCGGCACGGACAGAGACG. This chain links TRBV18 with TRBJ2-3, with D tentatively TRBD1 (6 bases). The observed sequence ends 3 residues before the CDR3 terminus, with the missing tail filled in from the germline J gene. CDR1 and CDR2 from the germline V gene are KGHSH and LQKENI. This CDR3 is built from 13 residues.